A selection of T cell receptor beta chains follows, all from one sample in a study of T cell responses to AZD1222 COVID-19 vaccine. The table came from immunoSEQ multiplex PCR; TCRdb's copy has only in-frame clones and leaves some out. The sample carries approximately 130,000 clones, approximately 80% recorded once. The sample in question was peripheral blood, obtained 28 days after the second AZD1222 dose. These receptors all come from an adult who received the AZD1222 COVID-19 vaccine. CDR3s include the opening cysteine and the closing phenylalanine or tryptophan. The D gene is left open where the match is weak. Expanded clones get a size class; other rows say once, few or many, or leave the size out.

cdr3_length,v_call,d_call,clone_size,j_call,cdr3_aa,cdr3_nt
16,TRBV7-2,NA,NA,TRBJ1-5,CASSLGGAPSNQPQHF,TGTGCCAGCAGCTTAGGAGGGGCGCCGAGCAATCAGCCCCAGCATTTT
13,TRBV6-5,NA,NA,TRBJ2-7,CASRRGPTYEQYF,TGTGCCAGCCGAAGGGGACCAACCTACGAGCAGTACTTC
13,TRBV25-1,NA,NA,TRBJ1-2,CASRGLANYGYTF,TGTGCCAGCAGGGGCTTGGCTAACTATGGCTACACCTTC
17,TRBV3-1/TRBV3-2,TRBD1,few,TRBJ2-7,CASSEVFRQGTSYEQYF,TGTGCCAGCAGCGAAGTGTTCCGACAGGGGACTTCCTACGAGCAGTACTTC
17,TRBV28,TRBD1,NA,TRBJ1-4,CASSFLVIRGLQEKLFF,TGTGCCAGCAGTTTCCTCGTGATAAGGGGGCTTCAGGAAAAACTGTTTTTT
14,TRBV2,NA,NA,TRBJ2-7,CASSEGSFSYEQYF,TGTGCCAGCAGTGAGGGCAGTTTCTCCTACGAGCAGTACTTC
13,TRBV11-2,NA,NA,TRBJ1-2,CASSLGVLGGYTF,TGTGCCAGCAGCCTCGGCGTCTTAGGGGGCTACACCTTC
14,TRBV6-2/TRBV6-3,NA,few,TRBJ1-2,CASSSTTGGHGYTF,TGTGCCAGCAGTTCGACGACAGGCGGACATGGCTACACCTTC
14,TRBV2,NA,once,TRBJ1-2,CASRDMDGYYGYTF,TGTGCCAGCAGAGATATGGACGGCTACTATGGCTACACCTTC
13,TRBV2,NA,once,TRBJ1-2,CAPRGGGFRGYTF,TGTGCCCCCAGGGGAGGGGGTTTTAGGGGCTACACCTTC
14,TRBV5-1,TRBD1,NA,TRBJ1-4,CASSLDRANEKLFF,TGCGCCAGCAGCCTGGACAGGGCTAATGAAAAACTGTTTTTT
13,TRBV19,NA,NA,TRBJ1-2,CASSIDWAYGYTF,TGTGCCAGTAGTATCGATTGGGCCTATGGCTACACCTTC
16,TRBV7-8,NA,few,TRBJ1-5,CASSASSTGDNQPQHF,TGTGCCAGCAGCGCCAGCTCCACTGGGGACAATCAGCCCCAGCATTTT
14,TRBV5-4,NA,NA,TRBJ1-6,CASSPGSTNSPLHF,TGTGCCAGCAGCCCCGGGTCTACCAATTCACCCCTCCACTTT
11,TRBV20-1,NA,NA,TRBJ2-3,CSASLEDTQYF,TGCAGTGCTAGCCTCGAGGATACGCAGTATTTT
16,TRBV5-1,NA,NA,TRBJ1-3,CASSLVGNVERNTIYF,TGCGCCAGCAGCTTGGTGGGGAACGTCGAAAGAAACACCATATATTTT
14,TRBV15,NA,NA,TRBJ1-5,CATSREKRGQPQHF,TGTGCCACCAGCAGAGAGAAAAGGGGTCAGCCCCAGCATTTT
16,TRBV4-3,NA,few,TRBJ1-1,CASSQDISSENTEAFF,TGCGCCAGCAGCCAAGATATATCGTCAGAGAACACTGAAGCTTTCTTT
14,TRBV2,NA,few,TRBJ1-1,CASSGPHSDTEAFF,TGTGCCAGCAGTGGTCCACACAGTGACACTGAAGCTTTCTTT
13,TRBV2,TRBD1,NA,TRBJ1-1,CASVPTGPTEAFF,TGTGCCAGCGTACCGACAGGGCCCACTGAAGCTTTCTTT
15,TRBV6-5,NA,NA,TRBJ2-5,CASSYLGGNQETQYF,TGTGCCAGCAGTTACCTCGGGGGCAACCAAGAGACCCAGTACTTC
13,TRBV6-2/TRBV6-3,NA,NA,TRBJ1-5,CASSYAAVQPQHF,TGTGCCAGCAGTTACGCGGCAGTTCAGCCCCAGCATTTT
14,TRBV7-9,NA,NA,TRBJ2-7,CASSHSLQNYEQYF,TGTGCCAGCAGCCACAGCCTACAAAATTACGAGCAGTACTTC
15,TRBV28,TRBD1,few,TRBJ2-2,CAAYQGAGRTGELFF,TGTGCCGCCTACCAGGGGGCTGGTCGAACCGGGGAGCTGTTTTTT
17,TRBV28,NA,NA,TRBJ1-6,CASSSPRPGSYNSPLHF,TGTGCCAGCAGTTCTCCCCGTCCCGGGTCTTATAATTCACCCCTCCACTTT
13,TRBV5-5,NA,NA,TRBJ1-5,CASSWTWNQPQHF,TGTGCCAGCAGCTGGACTTGGAATCAGCCCCAGCATTTT
16,TRBV5-4,NA,once,TRBJ2-3,CASSSGRSGEGIKQYF,TGTGCCAGCAGCTCAGGACGTTCCGGCGAAGGAATCAAGCAGTATTTT
15,TRBV11-1,TRBD1,NA,TRBJ2-1,CASSPQGENYNEQFF,TGTGCCAGCAGCCCACAGGGGGAGAACTACAATGAGCAGTTCTTC
15,TRBV6-5,NA,NA,TRBJ1-5,CASSWSSLSNQPQHF,TGTGCCAGCAGTTGGTCTAGCCTTAGCAATCAGCCCCAGCATTTT
14,TRBV6-6,NA,NA,TRBJ2-7,CATGTGTQRFEQYF,TGTGCCACCGGAACCGGGACTCAAAGATTCGAGCAGTACTTC
19,TRBV7-9,TRBD1,once,TRBJ1-4,CASTLDHSGGTGTNEKLFF,TGTGCCAGCACCCTGGACCATTCCGGGGGGACAGGCACTAATGAAAAACTGTTTTTT
17,TRBV7-2,NA,once,TRBJ1-4,CASSPTGGAATNEKLFF,TGTGCCAGCAGTCCCACCGGGGGGGCCGCAACTAATGAAAAACTGTTTTTT
14,TRBV27,NA,many,TRBJ1-6,CASSLTGRDSPLHF,TGTGCCAGCAGTTTAACAGGACGGGATTCACCCCTCCACTTT
13,TRBV27,NA,NA,TRBJ2-5,CASYGLRWETQYF,TGTGCCAGCTACGGGCTGAGATGGGAGACCCAGTACTTC